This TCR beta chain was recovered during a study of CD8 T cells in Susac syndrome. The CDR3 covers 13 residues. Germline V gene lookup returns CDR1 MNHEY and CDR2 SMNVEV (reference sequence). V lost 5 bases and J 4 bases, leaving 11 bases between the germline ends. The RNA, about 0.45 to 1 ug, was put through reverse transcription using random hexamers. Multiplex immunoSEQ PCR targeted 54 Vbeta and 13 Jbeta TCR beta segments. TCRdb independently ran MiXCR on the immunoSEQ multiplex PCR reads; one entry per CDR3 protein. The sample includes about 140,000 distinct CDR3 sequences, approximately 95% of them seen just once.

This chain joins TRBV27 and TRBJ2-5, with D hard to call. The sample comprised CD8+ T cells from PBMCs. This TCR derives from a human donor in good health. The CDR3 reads CASSPYMGETQYF. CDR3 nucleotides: TGTGCCAGCAGTCCCTACATGGGAGAGACCCAGTACTTC.